The present entry profiles one TCR beta chain with its context. Being one base from a much bigger clone, this may be a read error. It was RNA transcripts that yielded the amplified TCR beta CDR3 regions. The TCR CDR3 first-round RT-PCR relied on the HTBI primer set. TCRdb re-called the multiplex PCR reads with MiXCR, one entry per CDR3 protein. The sample contains some 620,000 distinct CDR3 sequences, under 20% of which appear only once. The data derive from a study of T cells in Graves' hyperthyroidism and ophthalmopathy. The CDR3 contains 14 residues. The sequenced sample was blood. The chain combines TRBV12-3 or TRBV12-4 with TRBJ1-1, with TRBD1 as a possible D gene (6 bases). The TCR sequence derives from a woman aged 25 to 45 with Graves' hyperthyroidism. The chain's CDR3 is CANSIRQEITEAFF. CDR3 DNA sequence: TGTGCCAACAGTATCAGACAGGAGATCACTGAAGCTTTCTTT.